This entry is about one T cell receptor (beta chain). Assay used: immunoSEQ multiplex PCR; TCRdb lists only in-frame clones, some missing. The sample holds around 2,000,000 clones, 85% to 95% seen once. J was trimmed by 7 bases and V by 4 bases; bases with no gene match: 4. This CDR3 contains 14 residues. Per the germline V gene, CDR1 is MNHEY and CDR2 is SVGAGI. The data were taken from a study of shared clonotypes between healthy human individuals. Input material: naive CD4+ T cells sorted from blood. The subset here: CD45RA+ positively selected. The receptor's source is a man aged 18 to 29 in good health. J is TRBJ2-3 and V is TRBV6-5, with 11 positions matching TRBD2. The CDR3 protein is CASSSTTSGNTQYF. CDR3 DNA: TGTGCCAGCAGTTCTACGACTAGCGGGAATACGCAGTATTTT.